A few counts support the clone carrying this T cell receptor (beta chain). The data stem from a study of radiotherapy plus CTLA-4 blockade in lung cancer. J gave up 4 bases and V 3 bases, and 9 bases lay outside the gene matches. CDR1 and CDR2 (germline): GTSNPN, SVGIG (reference sequence). The CDR3 covers 14 residues. Here immunoSEQ multiplex PCR was the method, and the copy in TCRdb shows in-frame clones only, minus some. This repertoire shows around 100,000 clones, about 80% found once; its top ten account for about 3.3%. The sequencing used peripheral blood, collected from a patient treated with radiotherapy plus ipilimumab. The sequence derives from a human donor with non-small cell lung cancer that progressed on radiotherapy plus ipilimumab. Some clones in this sample may be carry-over from other donors' samples. The chain has TRBV30 and TRBJ2-7; 7 bases agree with TRBD1. CDR3 amino acids: CAWSRDSGRYEQYF. The CDR3 nucleotides read TGTGCCTGGAGCCGGGACAGCGGCAGGTACGAGCAGTACTTC.